Only a few counts were recorded for the clone carrying this TCR beta chain. What it binds is unknown. The data belong to a study of beta chain features in type 1 diabetes. Based on CD45RO/CCR7/CD25/CD127/CD95/CD27, CD4+ regulatory, stem cell-like memory, naive and central memory cells were sorted. Purities over 95% were achieved in all sorted populations. The study's findings and limits: Patients with Type 1 diabetes showed moderately but significantly shorter TCRB CDR3s in all four CD4+ subsets.

Expressed TCRB transcripts were sequenced because the entire RNA isolate underwent reverse transcription. The table came from immunoSEQ multiplex PCR; TCRdb's copy has only in-frame clones and leaves some out. Of some 240,000 clones in the sample, roughly 17% were seen once. This sequence was found in a man aged 25 to 45 with type 1 diabetes. The sample consisted of naive CD4+ T cells from blood.

The CDR3 protein is CASSLPGLAGETQYF. The CDR3 nucleotides are TGTGCCAGTAGTTTGCCGGGACTAGCGGGAGAGACCCAGTACTTC. V and J are TRBV19 and TRBJ2-5; 12 positions match TRBD2. Germline V gene sequence: CDR1 LNHDA, CDR2 SQIVND (reference sequence). Trimming cost V 5 bases and J 4 bases; bases outside gene matches: 5. The length of the CDR3 is 15 residues.